The source of this TCR beta chain is a study of blood T cell repertoires in COVID-19 (dated by TCRdb to 2019 to 2021). With respect to the entire study: The collaborator samples originated in the United States, Italy and Spain and spanned the acute and convalescent phases of COVID-19. The repertoires were released in a freely available public database meant as a resource for research on the immune response to SARS-CoV-2. The prospective study material was composed of cDNA or gDNA derived from T cells, B-cell-depleted T cells, or PBMCs. Nearly every sample came with metadata listing a de-identified subject ID, COVID-19 status, age in years and sex. Where available, HLA class I and class II types were taken from metadata supplied by the sample provider and were not determined by assay-based typing. Samples were obtained from the ongoing ImmuneRACE study (first 160 participants) and from about 1,300 subjects provided by 6 global collaborators. The dataset comprised deeply sampled blood TCRbeta repertoires from subjects exposed to, actively infected with, or recovered from COVID-19.

A note on this clone: Its antigen remains undetermined. One base away there is no much larger clone; base qualities are not given. Other DNA sequences within the sample encode an identical CDR3.

The cysteine opens and the phenylalanine closes a CDR3 of 15 amino acids. Just the 45-base CDR3 DNA is kept, in frame starting at base 1. CDR1 is given as MGHRA and CDR2 as YSYEKL, both from the germline V gene. Trimming removed 6 bases from V and 1 base from J; the gene matches leave 3 bases unexplained. Participants in the prospective study were enrolled through a virtual design, were aged about 18 to 90 years, and lived in approximately 25 United States geographic areas. In the prospective study, cohorts were assigned on the basis of participant-reported clinical history obtained from a screening survey and a study questionnaire. Exposed participants were defined as having been in contact with someone with a PCR-confirmed or clinician-diagnosed COVID-19 case within 2 weeks of study entry. Each participant in the prospective study had whole blood, serum and a nasopharyngeal or oropharyngeal swab collected by mobile phlebotomists. Participants in the prospective study had the option to provide additional blood draws and questionnaires over a roughly 2-month period. Before DNA extraction, prospective study blood samples were shipped either frozen or at room temperature.

General study outcomes and caveats: Clinical and demographic metadata were provided uncurated, with the amount varying by source and participant.

TCRbeta CDR3 regions were amplified from genomic DNA using the immunoSEQ Assay, a bias-controlled multiplex PCR. Processing in the source paper ran as follows. The number of nucleated cells in each sample was estimated from the amplification of reference gene primers within the assay. To quantify the absolute abundance of each unique TCRbeta CDR3 rearrangement, sequence reads were collapsed and filtered. Productive Simpson clonality was computed per sample as the square root of Simpson's diversity index over productive rearrangements. TCRdb took this table from immuneACCESS and kept in-frame rearrangements with V and J called. Such tables lack part of the clones; where checked against another copy, unresolved V genes explain under half of the gap, and the rest is unexplained. Clonal size and the V and J genes are those of that table, whereas D and trimming came from the DNA. This sample lists about 150,000 clones; about 90% were detected once. Less than 5% of the sample is held by the ten biggest clonotypes.

The sequence was collected from a woman in her thirties or forties who had been exposed to COVID-19. The sample was PBMCs or T cells enriched from blood (not recorded which). The chain links TRBV4-1 with TRBJ2-2, with TRBD1 identical over 9 junction bases. The CDR3 reads CASRRGQGNTGELFF. The bases read TGCGCCAGCAGGAGGGGACAGGGGAACACCGGGGAGCTGTTTTTT.